Each of the 5 T cell receptor beta chains below was sequenced from the same sample in a study of blood T cell repertoires in COVID-19. TCRdb keeps only in-frame clones here, not all; method: immunoSEQ multiplex PCR. The sample lists fewer than 200,000 clones; around 74% were seen once. The sequenced sample was peripheral blood. The receptors here all came from a woman of 80 years or more with acute or convalescent COVID-19.

V and J are TRBV6-5 and TRBJ2-2; weak D call: TRBD1 (6 bases). The CDR3 covers 16 residues. Germline lookup yields CDR1 MNHEY and CDR2 SVGAGI. Between the trimmed V and J ends, which lost 2 bases and 0 bases, there was a span of 10 bases. CDR3 sequence reads: CASSYPNRANTGELFF. The CDR3, as DNA: TGTGCCAGCAGTTACCCGAACAGGGCGAACACCGGGGAGCTGTTTTTT.

This chain uses TRBV25-1 with TRBJ1-1; D is uncertain. Trimming stripped 5 bases from V and 1 base from J, with 8 bases between. The CDR3 has 13 amino acids. In germline, CDR1 is MGHDK, CDR2 SYGVNS. The DNA for the CDR3 is TGTGCCAGCAGTACAGCCACGAACACTGAAGCTTTCTTT. It codes for CASSTATNTEAFF.

This clone is a singleton in its sample. The chain has TRBV6-2 or TRBV6-3 and TRBJ1-3; D ambiguous. CDR1 is MNHEY, CDR2 SVGEGT, per germline. With 5 bases removed from V and 0 bases from J, the gap between germline ends came to 8 bases. This CDR3 has 14 amino acids. The CDR3 here is CASSEGYSGNTIYF. CDR3 sequence (DNA): TGTGCCAGCAGTGAGGGTTACTCTGGAAACACCATATATTTT.

This clone occurred a few times. V and J are TRBV7-3 and TRBJ2-1, with D perhaps TRBD1 (5 bases). The V and J ends lost 4 bases and 0 bases respectively, with 10 bases between them. This CDR3 contains 15 residues. CDR1 is SGHTA, CDR2 FQGTGA, per germline. The DNA of the CDR3 is TGTGCCAGCAGCTCTCCAGGGCTCTCCTACAATGAGCAGTTCTTC. Its translation is CASSSPGLSYNEQFF.

This clone appeared a few times. V usage is TRBV3-1 (or the pseudogene TRBV3-2) and J usage is TRBJ2-7; TRBD2 agrees at 12 bases. After removal of 2 bases from V and 0 bases from J, the junction contained 8 bases not matched to a gene. CDR3 length equals 18 residues. The germline CDR1 and CDR2 sequences are LGHDT and YNNKEL (reference sequence). In DNA, the CDR3 is TGTGCCAGCAGCCAATCAGGCGCGGGACTAGCGGGCTCCTACGAGCAGTACTTC. Residues: CASSQSGAGLAGSYEQYF.